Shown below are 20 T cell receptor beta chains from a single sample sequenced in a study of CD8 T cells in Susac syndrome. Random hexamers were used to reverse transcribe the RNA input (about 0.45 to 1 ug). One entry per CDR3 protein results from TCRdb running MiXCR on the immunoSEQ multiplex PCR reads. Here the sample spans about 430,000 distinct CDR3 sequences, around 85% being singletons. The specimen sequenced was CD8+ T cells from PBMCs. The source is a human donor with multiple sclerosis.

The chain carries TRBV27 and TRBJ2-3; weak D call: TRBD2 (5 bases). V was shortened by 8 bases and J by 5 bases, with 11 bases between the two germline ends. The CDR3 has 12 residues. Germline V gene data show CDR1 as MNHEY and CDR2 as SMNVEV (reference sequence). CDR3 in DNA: TGTGCCAGCGGGAGACTCGAAGATACGCAGTATTTT. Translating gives CASGRLEDTQYF.

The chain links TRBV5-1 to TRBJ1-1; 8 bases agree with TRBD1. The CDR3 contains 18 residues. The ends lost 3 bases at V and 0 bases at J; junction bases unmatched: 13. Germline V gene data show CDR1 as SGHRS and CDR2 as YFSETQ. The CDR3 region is CASSSALDREVMNTEAFF. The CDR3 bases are TGCGCCAGCAGCTCGGCCCTGGACAGGGAGGTCATGAACACTGAAGCTTTCTTT.

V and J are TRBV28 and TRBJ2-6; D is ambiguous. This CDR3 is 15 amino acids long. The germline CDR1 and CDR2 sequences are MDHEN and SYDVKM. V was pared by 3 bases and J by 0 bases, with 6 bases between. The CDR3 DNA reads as TGTGCCAGCAGTTTTCAAAACTCTGGGGCCAACGTCCTGACTTTC. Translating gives CASSFQNSGANVLTF. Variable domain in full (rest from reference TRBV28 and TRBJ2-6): DVKVTQSSRYLVKRTGEKVFLECVQDMDHENMFWYRQDPGLGLRLIYFSYDVKMKEKGDIPEGYSVSREKKERFSLILESASTNQTSMYLCASSFQNSGANVLTFGAGSRLTVL.

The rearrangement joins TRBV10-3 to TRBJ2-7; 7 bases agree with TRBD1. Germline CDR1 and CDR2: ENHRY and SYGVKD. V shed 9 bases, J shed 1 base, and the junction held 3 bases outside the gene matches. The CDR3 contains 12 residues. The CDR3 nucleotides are TGTGCCATAACAGGGGCTTCCTACGAGCAGTACTTC. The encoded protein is CAITGASYEQYF.

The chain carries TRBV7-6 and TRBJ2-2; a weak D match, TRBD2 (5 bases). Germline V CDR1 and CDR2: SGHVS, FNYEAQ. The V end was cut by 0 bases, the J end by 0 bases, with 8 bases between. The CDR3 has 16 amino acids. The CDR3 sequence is CASSLASGPNTGELFF. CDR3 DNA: TGTGCCAGCAGCTTAGCCAGCGGACCGAACACCGGGGAGCTGTTTTTT. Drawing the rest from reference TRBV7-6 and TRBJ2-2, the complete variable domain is GAGVSQSPRYKVTKRGQDVALRCDPISGHVSLYWYRQALGQGPEFLTYFNYEAQQDKSGLPNDRFSAERPEGSISTLTIQRTEQRDSAMYRCASSLASGPNTGELFFGEGSRLTVL.

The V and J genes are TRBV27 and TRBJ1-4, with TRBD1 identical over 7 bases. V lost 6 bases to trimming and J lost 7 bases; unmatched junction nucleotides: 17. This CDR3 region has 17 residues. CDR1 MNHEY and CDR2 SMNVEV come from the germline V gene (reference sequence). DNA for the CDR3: TGTGCCAGCAGAGGATGGGACAGCCTCAGGATAGTTGAAAAACTGTTTTTT. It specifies CASRGWDSLRIVEKLFF.

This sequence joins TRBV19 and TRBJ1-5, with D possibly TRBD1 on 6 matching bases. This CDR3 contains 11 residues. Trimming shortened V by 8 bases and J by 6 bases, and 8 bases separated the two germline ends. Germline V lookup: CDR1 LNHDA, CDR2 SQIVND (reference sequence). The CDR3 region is CASAQGQPQHF. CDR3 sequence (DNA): TGTGCCAGTGCACAGGGTCAGCCCCAGCATTTT.

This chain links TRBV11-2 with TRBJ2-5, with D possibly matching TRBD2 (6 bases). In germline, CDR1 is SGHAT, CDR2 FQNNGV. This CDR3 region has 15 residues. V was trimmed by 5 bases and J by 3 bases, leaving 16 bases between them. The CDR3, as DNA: TGTGCCAGCAGCGGGATGAGGTGGGAGGAAGAGACCCAGTACTTC. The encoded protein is CASSGMRWEEETQYF.

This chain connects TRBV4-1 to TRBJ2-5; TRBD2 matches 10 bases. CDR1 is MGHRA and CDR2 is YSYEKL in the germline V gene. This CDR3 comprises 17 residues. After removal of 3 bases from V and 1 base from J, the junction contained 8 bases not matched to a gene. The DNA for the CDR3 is TGCGCCAGCAGCCATTTTTACACTAGCGGGACCCAAGAGACCCAGTACTTC. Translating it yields CASSHFYTSGTQETQYF.

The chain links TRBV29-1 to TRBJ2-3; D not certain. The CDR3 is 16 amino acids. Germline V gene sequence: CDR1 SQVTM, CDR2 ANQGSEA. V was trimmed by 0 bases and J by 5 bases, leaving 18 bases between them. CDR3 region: CSVEDPDPTPGDTQYF. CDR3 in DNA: TGCAGCGTTGAAGACCCAGATCCGACTCCCGGAGATACGCAGTATTTT.

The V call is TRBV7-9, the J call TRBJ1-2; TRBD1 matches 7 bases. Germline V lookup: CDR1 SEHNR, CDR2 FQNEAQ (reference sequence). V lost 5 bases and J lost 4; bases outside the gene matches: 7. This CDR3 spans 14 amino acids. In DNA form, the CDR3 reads TGTGCCAGCAGCACAGGGGTTTGGAGCTATGGCTACACCTTC. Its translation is CASSTGVWSYGYTF. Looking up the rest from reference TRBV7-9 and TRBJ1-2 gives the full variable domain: DTGVSQNPRHKITKRGQNVTFRCDPISEHNRLYWYRQTLGQGPEFLTYFQNEAQLEKSRLLSDRFSAERPKGSFSTLEIQRTEQGDSAMYLCASSTGVWSYGYTFGSGTRLTVV.

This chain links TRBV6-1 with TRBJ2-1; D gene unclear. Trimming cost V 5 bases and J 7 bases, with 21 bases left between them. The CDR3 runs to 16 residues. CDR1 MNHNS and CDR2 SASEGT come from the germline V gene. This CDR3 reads CASSPLGQAPSNEQFF. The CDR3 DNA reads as TGTGCCAGCAGTCCCCTAGGCCAAGCCCCAAGTAATGAGCAGTTCTTC.

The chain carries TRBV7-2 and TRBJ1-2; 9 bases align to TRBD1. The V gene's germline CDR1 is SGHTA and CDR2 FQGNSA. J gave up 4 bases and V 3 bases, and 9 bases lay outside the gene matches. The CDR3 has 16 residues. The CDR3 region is CASSLRFSGQGYGYTF. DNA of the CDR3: TGTGCCAGCAGCTTGCGGTTCTCGGGACAGGGCTATGGCTACACCTTC.

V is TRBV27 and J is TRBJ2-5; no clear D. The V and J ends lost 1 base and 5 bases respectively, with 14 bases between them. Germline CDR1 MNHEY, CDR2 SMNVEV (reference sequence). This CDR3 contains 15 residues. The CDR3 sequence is CASSLWADLRETQYF. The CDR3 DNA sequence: TGTGCCAGCAGTTTATGGGCGGACCTGAGGGAGACCCAGTACTTC.

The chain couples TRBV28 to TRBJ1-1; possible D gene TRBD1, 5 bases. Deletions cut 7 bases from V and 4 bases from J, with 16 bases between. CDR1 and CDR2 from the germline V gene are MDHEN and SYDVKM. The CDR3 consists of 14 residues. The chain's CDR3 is CASITGRLSTEAFF. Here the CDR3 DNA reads TGTGCCAGCATAACAGGCAGACTGAGCACTGAAGCTTTCTTT.

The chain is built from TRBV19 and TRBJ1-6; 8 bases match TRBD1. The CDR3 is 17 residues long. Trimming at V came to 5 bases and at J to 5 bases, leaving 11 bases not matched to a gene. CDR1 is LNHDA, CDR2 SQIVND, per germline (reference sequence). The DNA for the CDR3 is TGTGCCAGTAGTGATGCCTCGTGGGACAGGCATAATTCACCCCTCCACTTT. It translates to CASSDASWDRHNSPLHF.

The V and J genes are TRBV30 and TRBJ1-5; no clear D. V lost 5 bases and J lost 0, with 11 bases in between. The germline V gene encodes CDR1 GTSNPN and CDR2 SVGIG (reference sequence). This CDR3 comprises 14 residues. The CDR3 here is CAWGGLNSNQPQHF. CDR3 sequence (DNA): TGTGCCTGGGGAGGACTTAATAGCAATCAGCCCCAGCATTTT.

The CDR3 nucleotides are TGTGCCAGCAGCCCCACCGGGGCCCTGACCTACGAGCAGTACTTC. Translation gives CASSPTGALTYEQYF. The chain combines TRBV7-8 with TRBJ2-7, with D tentatively TRBD1 or TRBD2 (5 bases each). Germline loops: CDR1 SGHVS, CDR2 FQNEAQ. The CDR3 length is 15 residues. V lost 5 bases to trimming and J lost 2 bases, with 16 bases between them.

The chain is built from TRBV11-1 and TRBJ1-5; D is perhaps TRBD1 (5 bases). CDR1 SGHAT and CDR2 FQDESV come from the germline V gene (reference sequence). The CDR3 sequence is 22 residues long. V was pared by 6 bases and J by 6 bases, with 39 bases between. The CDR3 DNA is TGTGCCAGCAGTATAACAAACGCCCCGCCGGGACTCTCTTTGGAGGGAGGTCAGCCCCAGCATTTT. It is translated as CASSITNAPPGLSLEGGQPQHF.

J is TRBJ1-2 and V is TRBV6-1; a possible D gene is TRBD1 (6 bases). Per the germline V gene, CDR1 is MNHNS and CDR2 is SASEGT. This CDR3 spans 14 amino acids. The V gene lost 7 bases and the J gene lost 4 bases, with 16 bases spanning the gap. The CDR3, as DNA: TGTGCCAGCAACGCAGGGGCCTACTCCTATGGCTACACCTTC. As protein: CASNAGAYSYGYTF.